What follows are 22 T cell receptor beta chains derived from one specimen sequenced in a study of beta chain features in type 1 diabetes. Overall study results and limits: Moderately but significantly shorter TCRB CDR3s were found in Type 1 diabetes patients in all four CD4+ subsets.

Reverse transcription of all isolated RNA meant that expressed TCRB transcripts were sequenced. TCRdb's copy holds only in-frame clones and misses some; the assay was immunoSEQ multiplex PCR. The table shows about 15,000 clones, with approximately 76% occurring only once. Their cognate antigens are unknown. Source material: stem cell memory CD4+ T cells from blood. The origin of the receptors is a woman under 30 with type 1 diabetes.

The rearrangement uses TRBV5-1 and TRBJ1-5; no clear D gene. The CDR3 is 13 amino acids. V was shortened by 2 bases and J by 3 bases, with 6 bases between the two germline ends. Germline V gene sequence: CDR1 SGHRS, CDR2 YFSETQ. For the CDR3, the DNA is TGCGCCAGCAGCTTCGGGATCAATCAGCCCCAGCATTTT. Its protein product is CASSFGINQPQHF.

The chain has TRBV19 and TRBJ2-1, with TRBD2 matching over 9 bases. CDR1 and CDR2 from the germline V gene are LNHDA and SQIVND (reference sequence). The CDR3 length is 17 residues. After removal of 10 bases from V and 1 base from J, the junction contained 14 bases not matched to a gene. CDR3 DNA sequence: TGTGCCACTCGTGGTAGCGGGAGTGCAAGGTCCTACAATGAGCAGTTCTTC. It specifies CATRGSGSARSYNEQFF.

The V call is TRBV4-1, the J call TRBJ1-4; D remains ambiguous. The V end lost 0 bases, the J end lost 5 bases, and 19 bases lay between the germline ends. The CDR3 totals 18 residues. Germline CDR1 MGHRA, CDR2 YSYEKL. CDR3 sequence: CASSQDWGGGRRNEKLFF. Written as DNA, the CDR3 is TGCGCCAGCAGCCAAGATTGGGGAGGCGGTCGGCGGAATGAAAAACTGTTTTTT.

The J gene is TRBJ1-1, the V gene TRBV9, with a possible D match to TRBD1 (6 bases). The CDR3 has 14 residues. Trimming removed 3 bases at V and 5 bases at J, with 14 bases between. Germline-derived CDR1 and CDR2 are SGDLS and YYNGEE. The CDR3 bases are TGTGCCAGCAGCGGACACAGGGCTGGAACTGAAGCTTTCTTT. Its translation: CASSGHRAGTEAFF.

This clone was counted between two and nine times. This chain joins TRBV18 and TRBJ2-7; TRBD1 matches at 8 bases. Germline loops: CDR1 KGHSH, CDR2 LQKENI. The V and J ends lost 5 bases and 4 bases, in that order; junction bases with no gene match: 13. The CDR3 spans 16 residues. The CDR3 DNA reads TGTGCCAGCTCATCGATCGACCGGACAGGGTTGTACGAGCAGTACTTC. It encodes CASSSIDRTGLYEQYF. Full variable domain (remainder filled in from reference TRBV18 and TRBJ2-7): NAGVMQNPRHLVRRRGQEARLRCSPMKGHSHVYWYRQLPEEGLKFMVYLQKENIIDESGMPKERFSAEFPKEGPSILRIQQVVRGDSAAYFCASSSIDRTGLYEQYFGPGTRLTVT.

The gene calls are TRBV6-1 and TRBJ2-7, with D uncertain. The CDR3 totals 11 residues. Germline V gives CDR1 MNHNS, CDR2 SASEGT. V was cut by 5 bases and J by 3 bases, with 5 bases left in between. CDR3 region: CASSSYYEQYV. CDR3 bases: TGTGCCAGCAGTTCATACTACGAGCAGTACGTC.

As concerns this clone: The CDR3 does not end in the conserved phenylalanine or tryptophan, so this is likely a read error. The V call is TRBV28, the J call TRBJ2-7; D is ambiguous. Germline CDR1 reads MDHEN; CDR2 reads SYDVKM. The CDR3 runs to 11 residues. Trimming removed 8 bases at V and 2 bases at J, with 7 bases between. CDR3 sequence (DNA): TGTGCCAGCGGGTTAGCCTACGAGCAGTACCTC. It codes for CASGLAYEQYL.

This chain joins TRBV5-4 and TRBJ1-1, with D maybe TRBD1 (6 bases). This CDR3 is 13 amino acids long. The V end was cut by 0 bases, the J end by 6 bases, with 9 bases between. From germline, CDR1 is SGHNT and CDR2 YYREEE (reference sequence). The CDR3 reads CASSLDRDAEAFF. The CDR3 region has the DNA TGTGCCAGCAGCTTGGACAGGGACGCTGAAGCTTTCTTT.

The genes are TRBV18 and TRBJ2-3, with 10 nucleotides matching TRBD1. Per the germline V gene, CDR1 is KGHSH and CDR2 is LQKENI. The length of the CDR3 is 13 residues. The V segment lost 4 bases and the J segment 5 bases; nucleotides outside the gene matches: 0. This chain's CDR3 is CASSRDRGDTQYF. Written as DNA, the CDR3 is TGTGCCAGCTCACGGGACAGGGGAGATACGCAGTATTTT.

This chain's CDR3 is CASSLGAGGYEQYF. The CDR3, as DNA: TGTGCCAGCAGCTTAGGGGCAGGAGGCTACGAGCAGTACTTC. The gene calls are TRBV7-2 and TRBJ2-5, with D perhaps TRBD2 (5 bases). Judging by the DNA end, TRBJ2-7 fits better; the J call may be wrong. The CDR3 is 14 residues long. Germline-derived CDR1 and CDR2 are SGHTA and FQGNSA.

The chain combines TRBV29-1 with TRBJ1-2; D not resolved. The V and J ends lost 4 bases and 1 base respectively, with 4 bases between them. The germline gives CDR1 SQVTM, CDR2 ANQGSEA. The CDR3 extends over 11 amino acids. CDR3 bases: TGCAGCGTTGGTATTAACTATGGCTACACCTTC. Translation gives CSVGINYGYTF.

This chain links TRBV9 with TRBJ1-1, with D tentatively TRBD1 (6 bases). The CDR3 extends over 13 amino acids. The V end lost 2 bases, the J end lost 5 bases, and 10 bases lay between the germline ends. The germline V gene encodes CDR1 SGDLS and CDR2 YYNGEE. CDR3 residues: CASSVRGSTEAFF. The CDR3 DNA follows: TGTGCCAGCAGCGTGAGGGGGAGTACTGAAGCTTTCTTT.

The V and J genes are TRBV28 and TRBJ2-2; no clear D gene. The V gene lost 6 bases and the J gene lost 4 bases, with 12 bases spanning the gap. This CDR3 has 14 amino acids. Germline V gives CDR1 MDHEN, CDR2 SYDVKM. The DNA for the CDR3 is TGTGCCAGCAGAGCGTATGGCAGCACCGGGGAGCTGTTTTTT. Protein sequence: CASRAYGSTGELFF. The whole variable domain, filled in from reference TRBV28 and TRBJ2-2, reads DVKVTQSSRYLVKRTGEKVFLECVQDMDHENMFWYRQDPGLGLRLIYFSYDVKMKEKGDIPEGYSVSREKKERFSLILESASTNQTSMYLCASRAYGSTGELFFGEGSRLTVL.

V and J are TRBV7-9 and TRBJ2-3, with D possibly TRBD2 on 6 matching bases. V lost 3 bases to trimming and J lost 4 bases, with 14 bases between them. There are 15 residues in the CDR3. Germline CDR1 SEHNR, CDR2 FQNEAQ (reference sequence). CDR3 nucleotides: TGTGCCAGCAGCTTTAGCGGAGGCGGAGCAGATACGCAGTATTTT. Translation gives CASSFSGGGADTQYF.

The chain is built from TRBV27 and TRBJ2-5; D may be TRBD2 (5 bases). The ends were cut back, 8 bases at V and 5 bases at J, with 18 bases in the middle. The CDR3 totals 14 residues. Germline-derived CDR1 and CDR2 are MNHEY and SMNVEV (reference sequence). The CDR3 region is CASCPFGPGETQYF. The CDR3 coding sequence is TGTGCCAGCTGCCCATTTGGCCCGGGGGAGACCCAGTACTTC.

J is TRBJ1-4 and V is TRBV5-1; D not certain. V lost 3 bases, J lost 6 bases, and 12 bases lay in between. This CDR3 contains 14 residues. Germline CDR1 is SGHRS and CDR2 is YFSETQ. CDR3 region: CASSYHWTYEKLFF. In nucleotides, the CDR3 is TGCGCCAGCAGCTATCACTGGACTTATGAAAAACTGTTTTTT.

CDR3 sequence reads: CASSGGGRNQPQHF. CDR3 bases: TGTGCCAGCAGTGGAGGTGGTCGCAATCAGCCCCAGCATTTT. V and J are TRBV7-9 and TRBJ1-5; D not resolved. Germline V CDR1 and CDR2: SEHNR, FQNEAQ (reference sequence). V lost 6 bases and J 2 bases, leaving 11 bases between the germline ends. This CDR3 contains 14 residues.

J is TRBJ2-1 and V is TRBV19; D remains unclear. Germline V gene sequence: CDR1 LNHDA, CDR2 SQIVND (reference sequence). The V and J ends lost 5 bases and 3 bases respectively, with 8 bases between them. This CDR3 has 13 residues. CDR3 amino acids: CASSYSGYNEQFF. In DNA, the CDR3 is TGTGCCAGTAGTTACAGTGGCTACAATGAGCAGTTCTTC. The entire variable domain, with the rest obtained from reference TRBV19 and TRBJ2-1, is as follows: DGGITQSPKYLFRKEGQNVTLSCEQNLNHDAMYWYRQDPGQGLRLIYYSQIVNDFQKGDIAEGYSVSREKKESFPLTVTSAQKNPTAFYLCASSYSGYNEQFFGPGTRLTVL.

CDR3 bases: TGCAGCGTTGGAGAGGAGAGGGGGAAACAGTACTTC. This encodes CSVGEERGKQYF. The V gene is TRBV29-1, the J gene TRBJ2-5, with D tentatively TRBD1 (6 bases). Germline CDR1 reads SQVTM; CDR2 reads ANQGSEA. The V gene lost 4 bases and the J gene lost 11 bases, with 17 bases spanning the gap. This CDR3 is 12 amino acids long.

The chain joins TRBV7-3 to TRBJ1-1, with 7 bases identical to TRBD1. The trim removed 5 bases at V and 8 bases at J, leaving 8 bases unmatched. Germline CDR1 SGHTA, CDR2 FQGTGA. This CDR3 has 13 amino acids. CDR3 nucleotides: TGTGCCAGCAGCCCCGCGGACAGGTCAGAAGCTTTCTTT. Protein sequence: CASSPADRSEAFF. Looking up the rest from reference TRBV7-3 and TRBJ1-1 gives the full variable domain: GAGVSQTPSNKVTEKGKYVELRCDPISGHTALYWYRQSLGQGPEFLIYFQGTGAADDSGLPNDRFFAVRPEGSVSTLKIQRTERGDSAVYLCASSPADRSEAFFGQGTRLTVV.

The chain joins TRBV21-1 to TRBJ2-3; TRBD2, the D gene given by the table, was not confirmed from the DNA. TRBV21-1 is listed as a pseudogene. The CDR3 covers 16 residues. CDR3 in DNA: TGTGCCAGCAGCAAAAGGGGGGGAAAGAGCACAGATACGCAGTATTTT. Its protein product is CASSKRGGKSTDTQYF.

The V call is TRBV5-1, the J call TRBJ2-3; tentative D call: TRBD2 (5 bases). The CDR3 contains 13 residues. V was cut by 6 bases and J by 4 bases, with 12 bases left in between. The V gene's germline CDR1 is SGHRS and CDR2 YFSETQ. CDR3 residues: CASKEGVADTQYF. The CDR3 DNA follows: TGCGCCAGCAAAGAGGGTGTGGCAGATACGCAGTATTTT. The variable domain in full, completed from reference TRBV5-1 and TRBJ2-3, reads KAGVTQTPRYLIKTRGQQVTLSCSPISGHRSVSWYQQTPGQGLQFLFEYFSETQRNKGNFPGRFSGRQFSNSRSEMNVSTLELGDSALYLCASKEGVADTQYFGPGTRLTVL.